The source of this TCR beta chain is a study of blood T cells in healthy people across ages (dated by TCRdb to 2015 to 2017). With regard to the full study: Template switching captured roughly one uniquely barcoded TCR beta cDNA molecule per two T cells in model experiments. The study measured age-related changes in TCR beta repertoire diversity using deep sequencing normalized with unique cDNA molecular identifiers. The donors were split into four age groups: young (average 16 years), middle-aged (roughly 40), aged (roughly 65) and long-lived (roughly 80). To avoid experimental bias, donors of different ages were spread randomly across the sequencing lanes. Using the same blood draw, the study looked at two additional independent replicas of 1 million unique cDNA reads for two donors, one aged 18 to 30 and the other aged 80 or older.

The roughly 37 donors, aged about 6 to 95 years, were systemically healthy Caucasian individuals from Russia. About 9.1 milliliters of peripheral blood were collected from each donor into EDTA-treated Vacutainer tubes. Ficoll-Paque density-gradient centrifugation was used to isolate PBMCs, with at least 7 million per sample. Total RNA was extracted from PBMCs with Trizol reagent, with at least 6 micrograms obtained per sample. Naive CD45RAhigh/CD27high T cell percentages were measured by flow cytometry on a PBMC aliquot from every donor. Library construction relied on 5' RACE. TCRdb shows the sequencer as Illumina HiSeq 2500. The second PCR ran for about 7 to 11 cycles and used a J-beta primer mix along with a sample-barcoded 5' primer. A template-switch 5' adaptor carrying 12 random nucleotides introduced a unique molecular identifier onto each TCR beta cDNA molecule. Each sample yielded at least 3 million CDR3-containing paired-end reads. First-strand cDNA synthesis was performed from all RNA using the Mint cDNA synthesis kit, with priming by a TRBC-specific oligonucleotide. After uracil-DNA glycosylase treatment, a first 18-cycle PCR used universal primers M1SS and BC2_uni_R on all cDNA. As for the authors' bioinformatics: For normalization, 1 million high-quality reads, each with a distinct molecular identifier, were randomly selected from each sample. Reads sharing molecular identifiers were discarded rather than binned into consensus sequences. MiTCR, run with a Q25 quality threshold and the strictest error-elimination algorithm, handled CDR3 identification, clonotype clustering and error correction. Lower-bound total TCR beta diversity was estimated with a nonparametric unseen species model using Euler transformation. TCRdb applied fastp at Q25 and MiXCR to the public reads, then kept only in-frame beta chains. One record per CDR3 amino acid sequence lists the most common genes and DNA. The V and J calls and clone size are TCRdb's, not the authors'. The sample data list 600,000 to 850,000 distinct CDR3 sequences, and around 46% of these were observed just once. The ten largest clones capture 20% to 25% of the sample.

Details on this clonotype: The antigen this receptor binds is unknown. Base qualities are not provided; no much larger clone lies one nucleotide away.

Results and caveats for the whole study, not just this receptor: Observed TCR beta diversity per million T cells fell roughly linearly with age, and a significant reduction was already apparent by age about 38. Estimates of total diversity based on one million sequenced T cells were considered lower bounds and underestimates. Because profiling used bulk unsorted PBMCs, naive and antigen-experienced compartments could not be compared conclusively. Compared with the aged group, more naive CD4+ T cells, fewer expanded clones and increased TCR diversity were shown by the long-lived group, suggesting age selection. There was a strong correlation between observed TCR beta diversity and the percentage of naive T cells measured by flow cytometry. Donor CMV infection status was unknown, potentially confounding age-related changes in expanded clonotypes.

In the germline V gene, CDR1 corresponds to MNHNS and CDR2 to SASEGT. Reading from cysteine to phenylalanine, the CDR3 counts 15 amino acids. This entry keeps only the CDR3 DNA: 45 bases, framed from base 1. V is trimmed back by 2 bases and J by 10 bases, and the junction contains 7 bases that no gene match accounts for. This receptor was identified in a woman aged 60-75 years in good health. The chain joins TRBV6-1 to TRBJ1-6; 8 central nucleotides agree with TRBD1. Sequencing was carried out using blood. The CDR3 is CASSEWAGGRSPLHF. The base sequence is TGTGCCAGCAGTGAATGGGCAGGGGGCAGATCACCCCTCCACTTT.